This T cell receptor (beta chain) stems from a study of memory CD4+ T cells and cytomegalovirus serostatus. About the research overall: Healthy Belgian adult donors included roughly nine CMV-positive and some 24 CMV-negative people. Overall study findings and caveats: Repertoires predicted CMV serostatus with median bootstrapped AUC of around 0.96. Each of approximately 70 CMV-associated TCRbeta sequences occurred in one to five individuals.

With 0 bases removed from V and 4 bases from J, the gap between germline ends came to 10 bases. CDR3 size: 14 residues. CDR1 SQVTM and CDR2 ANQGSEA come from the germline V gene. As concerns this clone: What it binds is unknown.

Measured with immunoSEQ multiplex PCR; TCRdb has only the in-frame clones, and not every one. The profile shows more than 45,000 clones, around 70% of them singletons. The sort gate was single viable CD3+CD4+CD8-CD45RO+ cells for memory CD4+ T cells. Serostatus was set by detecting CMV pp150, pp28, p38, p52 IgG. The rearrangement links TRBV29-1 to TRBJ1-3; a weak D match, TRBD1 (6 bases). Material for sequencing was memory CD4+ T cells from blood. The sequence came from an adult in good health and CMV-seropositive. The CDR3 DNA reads TGCAGCGTTGAAGATAATGACAGGGGAAACACCATATATTTT. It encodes CSVEDNDRGNTIYF.